A single sample is the source of the 14 T cell receptor beta chains below, sequenced in a study of CD8 T cells in ankylosing spondylitis. In TCRdb, the 5' RACE reads were re-called with MiXCR into one record per CDR3 protein. The data contain approximately 550,000 distinct CDR3 sequences, about an eighth of them seen just once; the ten biggest clones take up approximately 6.3%. These receptors' targets are unknown. Study conclusions and caveats: Roughly eight highly homologous variants formed a TCR beta motif that appeared characteristic of ankylosing spondylitis blood.

The sample taken for sequencing was blood, either unsorted or a sorted T cell fraction (not recorded which). The receptors come from a male donor with ankylosing spondylitis.

The rearrangement joins TRBV24-1 to TRBJ2-5, with D uncertain. The length of the CDR3 is 15 residues. Germline CDR1 KGHDR, CDR2 SFDVKD. V lost 2 bases to trimming and J lost 5 bases, with 14 bases between them. CDR3 in DNA: TGTGCCACCAGTGATTCTCGCGTCGTCGATGAGACCCAGTACTTC. Its translation: CATSDSRVVDETQYF.

V gene TRBV4-1 combines with J gene TRBJ1-2; D is possibly TRBD1 (6 bases). Germline-derived CDR1 and CDR2 are MGHRA and YSYEKL. The length of the CDR3 is 13 residues. The germline V and J ends were trimmed by 5 bases and 4 bases, with 11 bases remaining between them. CDR3 nucleotides: TGCGCCAGCAGCTCCGACAGGTTCTATGGCTACACCTTC. This gives the protein CASSSDRFYGYTF.

In this sample, this clonotype turned up a few times. The chain has TRBV20-1 and TRBJ2-1; 11 bases map to TRBD2. The CDR3 runs to 15 residues. From germline, CDR1 is DFQATT and CDR2 SNEGSKA (reference sequence). Trimming took 3 bases from V and 8 from J; bases not matched to a gene: 9. CDR3 loop: CSASLTSGSADEQFF. For the CDR3, the DNA is TGCAGTGCTAGCCTCACTAGCGGGAGTGCGGATGAGCAGTTCTTC.

This clonotype was observed a handful of times. CDR3 loop: CASSGGGSGNTIYF. Written as DNA, the CDR3 is TGCGCCAGCTCCGGGGGGGGCTCTGGAAACACCATATATTTT. The J gene is TRBJ1-3, the V gene TRBV10-2, with D perhaps TRBD1 (5 bases). Germline loops: CDR1 WSHSY, CDR2 SAAADI. Trimming shortened V by 8 bases and J by 0 bases, and 11 bases separated the two germline ends. The CDR3 sequence is 14 residues long.

The V and J genes are TRBV18 and TRBJ2-7; 9 bases fit TRBD1. Germline V gene sequence: CDR1 KGHSH, CDR2 LQKENI. Unmatched junction bases numbered 9, after V lost 3 bases and J lost 6 bases. The CDR3 has 15 residues. The CDR3 loop is CASSPRRTGDGEQYF. The CDR3 coding sequence is TGTGCCAGCTCACCTCGGCGGACAGGGGATGGCGAGCAGTACTTC.

This clonotype was detected a few times. The V and J genes are TRBV20-1 and TRBJ2-2, with D perhaps matching TRBD1 (5 bases). Trimming removed 2 bases at V and 6 bases at J, with 10 bases between. This CDR3 has 13 residues. The germline V gene encodes CDR1 DFQATT and CDR2 SNEGSKA (reference sequence). In DNA form, the CDR3 reads TGCAGTGCTAGACAGGGTGCAGCCGGGGAGCTGTTTTTT. It specifies CSARQGAAGELFF.

V gene TRBV20-1 combines with J gene TRBJ2-5; maybe TRBD1 (5 bases). The CDR3 consists of 18 residues. V was shortened by 1 base and J by 0 bases, with 21 bases between the two germline ends. Germline CDR1 DFQATT, CDR2 SNEGSKA (reference sequence). CDR3 sequence (DNA): TGCAGTGCTAGAGCACAACAGGACCTCAAAATGTACCAAGAGACCCAGTACTTC. Residues: CSARAQQDLKMYQETQYF.

The sample holds many counts of this clonotype. A read error may account for a junction end that differs from germline. This chain joins TRBV7-9 and TRBJ1-5; 7 bases are a match to TRBD1. CDR3 length: 13 amino acids. Germline V gene data show CDR1 as SEHNR and CDR2 as FQNEAQ (reference sequence). CDR3: CASSLQGNQPQHF. The DNA of the CDR3 is TGCGCCAGCAGCTTACAGGGGAATCAGCCCCAGCATTTT. The full variable domain, completed using reference TRBV7-9 and TRBJ1-5, is DTGVSQNPRHKITKRGQNVTFRCDPISEHNRLYWYRQTLGQGPEFLTYFQNEAQLEKSRLLSDRFSAERPKGSFSTLEIQRTEQGDSAMYLCASSLQGNQPQHFGDGTRLSIL.

The table lists this clonotype with many counts. V usage is TRBV20-1 and J usage is TRBJ1-6; possible D gene TRBD1, 6 bases. Germline lookup yields CDR1 DFQATT and CDR2 SNEGSKA (reference sequence). V was pared by 0 bases and J by 9 bases, with 27 bases between. The CDR3 loop spans 19 amino acids. CDR3 bases: TGCAGTGCTAGAGATCGGTCTGGCGGGGGCAGGGCGAAGGGTTCACCCCTCCACTTT. Its protein product is CSARDRSGGGRAKGSPLHF.

This chain connects TRBV12-3 or TRBV12-4 to TRBJ2-5; D gene unclear. The CDR3 sequence is 14 residues long. Trimming cost V 6 bases and J 0 bases, with 11 bases left between them. This CDR3 reads CASSIHPYQETQYF. CDR3 nucleotides: TGTGCCAGCAGCATACACCCGTACCAAGAGACCCAGTACTTC.

This clonotype appeared a few times. V usage is TRBV2 and J usage is TRBJ1-4; TRBD1 matches 7 bases. V shed 7 bases, J shed 8 bases, and the junction held 13 bases outside the gene matches. Germline assignment: CDR1 SNHLY and CDR2 FYNNEI. The length of the CDR3 is 15 residues. The DNA of the CDR3 is TGTGCCAGCAACGGGCGGGACAGAGGGGAAGAAAAACTGTTTTTT. Amino acids: CASNGRDRGEEKLFF.

This clonotype was counted at least ten times. The J gene is TRBJ2-1, the V gene TRBV7-2; weak D call: TRBD2 (6 bases). Per germline, CDR1 SGHTA and CDR2 FQGNSA. Deletions cut 5 bases from V and 0 bases from J, with 14 bases between. The CDR3 has 16 amino acids. The chain's CDR3 is CASSISGGSSYNEQFF. The CDR3 region has the DNA TGTGCCAGCAGCATTAGTGGGGGGAGCTCCTACAATGAGCAGTTCTTC. Complete variable domain (other parts from reference TRBV7-2 and TRBJ2-1): GAGVSQSPSNKVTEKGKDVELRCDPISGHTALYWYRQSLGQGLEFLIYFQGNSAPDKSGLPSDRFSAERTGGSVSTLTIQRTQQEDSAVYLCASSISGGSSYNEQFFGPGTRLTVL.

This clonotype was seen a few times. V usage is TRBV6-1 and J usage is TRBJ2-2; no firm D call. Germline V gene sequence: CDR1 MNHNS, CDR2 SASEGT. The CDR3 runs 14 residues. Trimming removed 4 bases from V and 4 bases from J, with 10 bases in between. Written as DNA, the CDR3 is TGTGCCAGCAGTGTAGAATCCTTCACCGGGGAGCTGTTTTTT. Its protein product is CASSVESFTGELFF.

This chain links TRBV7-9 with TRBJ2-2, with 7 bases matching TRBD1. Trimming took 5 bases from V and 0 from J; bases not matched to a gene: 6. This CDR3 spans 16 amino acids. Germline V gene data show CDR1 as SEHNR and CDR2 as FQNEAQ (reference sequence). The CDR3 protein is CASSPDRPANTGELFF. Here the CDR3 DNA reads TGTGCCAGCAGCCCGGACAGGCCAGCGAACACCGGGGAGCTGTTTTTT.